The clone carrying this T cell receptor (beta chain) was observed a single time. This record comes from a study of blood T cell repertoires in COVID-19. Study-wide context: The samples span acute and convalescent COVID-19 from the United States, Italy and Spain.

Looked up from germline, CDR1 is SGDLS and CDR2 is YYNGEE. V dropped 4 bases and J dropped 0 bases, with 17 bases sitting between them. CDR3 length: 16 residues. Source study methods: Amplifying reference gene primers gave estimates of nucleated cell counts. Here immunoSEQ multiplex PCR was the method, and the copy in TCRdb shows in-frame clones only, minus some. Clone size and V and J calls were adopted from that table, with D and trimming inferred from the DNA. This sample has roughly 200,000 clones; about 85% occur once, and the top ten carry 5.5% to 7%. This sequence was found in a woman between 40 and 50 years old with COVID-19, enrolled during active disease. The chain uses TRBV9 and TRBJ2-7; D is possibly TRBD1 (7 bases). Sample: peripheral blood. The CDR3 DNA reads TGTGCCAGCAGCCGCCAGGGGGGAAGGAGCTCCTACGAGCAGTACTTC. Protein sequence: CASSRQGGRSSYEQYF.